What follows is one TCR beta chain and its context. Antigen: not known. Trimming at V came to 6 bases and at J to 0 bases, leaving 14 bases not matched to a gene. This CDR3 has 18 amino acids. This sample was taken from a study of circulating and synovial CD4+ cells in juvenile arthritis. Study results and limitations: Bulk blood CD4 samples held at least an order of magnitude more or fewer genomes than CPL.

Assay: immunoSEQ multiplex PCR; the TCRdb copy retains only in-frame clones and omits some. The sample includes tens of thousands of clones, roughly 96% of them seen just once. The TCR originated in a human donor with juvenile idiopathic arthritis. The rearrangement joins TRBV23-1 to TRBJ1-5; the match to TRBD1 covers 7 bases. TRBV23-1 is identified as an open reading frame with a role that is uncertain. Source material: CD4+ T cells from blood. The CDR3 loop is CASRGTAQNLYSNQPQHF. DNA for the CDR3: TGCGCCAGCAGGGGGACAGCTCAAAATCTTTATAGCAATCAGCCCCAGCATTTT.